The rows below give T cell receptor beta chains drawn from one sample of a study of shared clonotypes between healthy human individuals. Here immunoSEQ multiplex PCR was the method, and the copy in TCRdb shows in-frame clones only, minus some. The sample consists of 550,000 to 800,000 clones, less than 95% of them appearing once. Sample: memory CD8+ T cells from PBMCs. These receptors came from a man in his late teens or twenties in good health. Some clones in this sample may be carry-over from other donors' samples. CDR3s include the opening cysteine and the closing phenylalanine or tryptophan. The D gene is left open where the match is weak. The listing skips clone size in some rows; elsewhere it reads once, few, many or a size class.

size	J	length	V	D	CDR3	DNA
-	TRBJ2-1	14	TRBV7-9	-	CASSYMLDNNEQFF	TGTGCCAGCAGCTATATGTTGGACAACAATGAGCAGTTCTTC
-	TRBJ1-1	13	TRBV27	-	CATHLRGDTEAFF	TGTGCCACCCACCTACGGGGAGACACTGAAGCTTTCTTT
-	TRBJ1-5	14	TRBV5-3	-	CARSLQGDGQPQHF	TGTGCCAGAAGCCTCCAGGGAGATGGGCAGCCCCAGCATTTT
-	TRBJ1-2	14	TRBV4-1	-	CASSQTGGAYGYTF	TGCGCCAGCAGCCAAACGGGGGGCGCCTATGGCTACACCTTC
-	TRBJ2-7	15	TRBV5-5	-	CASSFFELGSYEQYF	TGTGCCAGCAGCTTTTTCGAACTGGGCTCCTACGAGCAGTACTTC
few	TRBJ1-2	15	TRBV6-5	-	CASSYSVRVRYGYTF	TGTGCCAGCAGTTACTCAGTCAGGGTACGCTATGGCTACACCTTC
-	TRBJ2-3	17	TRBV4-1	TRBD2	CASRPGPGLAFTDTQYF	TGCGCCAGCAGGCCAGGACCGGGACTAGCGTTTACAGATACGCAGTATTTT
-	TRBJ2-2	16	TRBV19	TRBD1	CASSSWDRALTGELFF	TGTGCCAGTAGTAGTTGGGACAGGGCTCTTACCGGGGAGCTGTTTTTT
-	TRBJ1-2	16	TRBV5-1	-	CASSLDRPAYNYGYTF	TGCGCCAGCAGCTTGGACAGGCCGGCCTATAACTATGGCTACACCTTC
-	TRBJ2-1	15	TRBV11-2	TRBD2	CASTVGRAVHNEQFF	TGTGCCAGCACCGTGGGGAGGGCGGTTCACAATGAGCAGTTCTTC
few	TRBJ1-2	10	TRBV29-1	TRBD1	CSGGQADQSF	TGCAGCGGTGGACAGGCGGATCAGTCCTTC
few	TRBJ1-1	13	TRBV11-3	-	CASSFGRNTEAFF	TGTGCCAGCAGCTTCGGGAGGAACACTGAAGCTTTCTTT
-	TRBJ2-1	14	TRBV27	TRBD2	CASSGVAGIYEQFF	TGTGCCAGCAGTGGGGTAGCGGGAATTTATGAGCAGTTCTTC
-	TRBJ2-7	15	TRBV15	-	CATSRARTATYEQYF	TGTGCCACCAGCAGAGCTCGGACAGCCACCTACGAGCAGTACTTC
-	TRBJ2-7	11	TRBV19	-	CASSPPYEQYF	TGTGCCAGTAGTCCTCCCTACGAGCAGTACTTC
-	TRBJ2-1	17	TRBV11-2	TRBD2	CASSQGGLAGSYNEQFF	TGTGCCAGCAGCCAAGGGGGACTAGCGGGTTCCTACAATGAGCAGTTCTTC
-	TRBJ2-7	11	TRBV28	-	CASEQGYEQYF	TGTGCCAGCGAACAGGGCTACGAGCAGTACTTC
once	TRBJ1-4	12	TRBV9	-	CASSVEGVELFF	TGTGCCAGCAGCGTAGAGGGGGTGGAACTGTTTTTT
-	TRBJ1-2	14	TRBV4-3	TRBD1	CASSPGQGAYGYTF	TGCGCCAGCAGCCCCGGACAGGGGGCCTATGGCTACACCTTC
-	TRBJ1-1	16	TRBV9	TRBD1	CASSPGAGGLNTEAFF	TGTGCCAGCAGCCCAGGTGCAGGGGGCTTGAACACTGAAGCTTTCTTT
once	TRBJ2-7	14	TRBV5-1	TRBD1	CASSLRDRTYEQYF	TGCGCCAGCAGTCTGCGGGACAGGACCTACGAGCAGTACTTC
-	TRBJ2-7	13	TRBV11-2	-	CASSSTGYYEQYF	TGTGCCAGCAGCTCAACCGGTTACTACGAGCAGTACTTC
-	TRBJ1-5	14	TRBV9	-	CASSPTGYNQPQHF	TGTGCCAGCAGCCCGACTGGATACAATCAGCCCCAGCATTTT
few	TRBJ1-1	13	TRBV9	-	CASSVGETTEAFF	TGTGCCAGCAGCGTAGGGGAGACCACTGAAGCTTTCTTT
-	TRBJ2-7	15	TRBV15	TRBD2	CATSRVIAGVPEQYF	TGTGCCACCAGCAGAGTTATAGCGGGAGTTCCCGAGCAGTACTTC
-	TRBJ2-7	15	TRBV5-1	TRBD2	CASSPTSGRPYEQYF	TGCGCCAGCAGCCCCACTAGCGGACGCCCCTACGAGCAGTACTTC
-	TRBJ2-5	15	TRBV10-3	TRBD2	CAIRPGLAEKETQYF	TGTGCCATCAGGCCGGGACTAGCGGAAAAAGAGACCCAGTACTTC
-	TRBJ2-2	13	TRBV19	-	CASRQGNTGELFF	TGTGCCAGTAGACAGGGGAACACCGGGGAGCTGTTTTTT
-	TRBJ2-1	16	TRBV11-2	TRBD2	CASSPWGLAVYNEQFF	TGTGCCAGCAGCCCTTGGGGACTAGCGGTTTACAATGAGCAGTTCTTC
-	TRBJ2-1	14	TRBV30	TRBD2	CAWVGLAGNNEQFF	TGTGCCTGGGTGGGGCTAGCGGGAAACAATGAGCAGTTCTTC
-	TRBJ1-4	15	TRBV11-1	-	CASSGGMSPNEKLFF	TGTGCCAGCAGCGGGGGAATGAGCCCTAATGAAAAACTGTTTTTT
once	TRBJ2-2	14	TRBV6-1	-	CASSEVSGHGELFF	TGTGCCAGCAGTGAAGTGTCTGGACACGGGGAGCTGTTTTTT
-	TRBJ2-2	15	TRBV15	TRBD2	CATSGARSHTGELFF	TGTGCTACTAGCGGGGCCCGAAGCCACACCGGGGAGCTGTTTTTT
-	TRBJ1-4	15	TRBV7-8	-	CASSLEWGTNEKLFF	TGTGCCAGCAGCTTAGAATGGGGAACTAATGAAAAACTGTTTTTT
-	TRBJ1-2	15	TRBV27	-	CASASTGTFDYGYTF	TGTGCCAGCGCCTCCACCGGGACCTTTGACTATGGCTACACCTTC
-	TRBJ2-1	10	TRBV20-1	-	CSASSGEQFF	TGCAGTGCCAGCTCAGGTGAGCAGTTCTTC
-	TRBJ1-2	15	TRBV27	TRBD1	CASSLRGTGYYGYTF	TGTGCCAGCAGTTTACGAGGGACAGGGTATTATGGCTACACCTTC
-	TRBJ2-1	16	TRBV7-3	TRBD2	CASSLGIAGGWHEQFF	TGTGCCAGCAGCTTAGGAATAGCGGGAGGATGGCATGAGCAGTTCTTC
-	TRBJ2-7	12	TRBV5-4	TRBD2	CASSLGQREKYF	TGTGCCAGCAGCTTGGGGCAGCGGGAGAAGTACTTC
-	TRBJ2-7	16	TRBV6-4	-	CASRGALAGSSYEQYF	TGTGCCAGCAGAGGGGCCCTGGCAGGGAGCTCCTACGAGCAGTACTTC
-	TRBJ1-2	12	TRBV29-1	TRBD1	CSVVQGAKGYTF	TGCAGCGTCGTACAGGGGGCGAAGGGCTACACCTTC
-	TRBJ1-2	13	TRBV9	TRBD1	CASSVGDRGGYTF	TGTGCCAGCAGCGTAGGGGACAGGGGAGGCTACACCTTC
-	TRBJ2-7	15	TRBV5-6	TRBD2	CASSSTSGEDYEQYF	TGTGCCAGCAGCTCCACTAGCGGGGAAGACTACGAGCAGTACTTC